This entry describes one TCR beta chain. This clonotype was counted at least ten times. The target of this receptor is not known. One base away there is no much larger clone; base qualities are not given. The sample belongs to a study of blood T cells in healthy people across ages (dated by TCRdb to the mid-2010s). Turning to the overall study: In model experiments, roughly one uniquely barcoded TCR beta cDNA molecule per two T cells was captured by template switching. Age-related changes in TCR beta repertoire diversity were measured in the study by deep sequencing normalized with unique cDNA molecular identifiers. The donors were split into four age groups: young (average about 16 years), middle-aged (roughly 42), aged (approximately 59) and long-lived (about 74). Two additional independent replicas of 1 million unique cDNA reads from the same blood draw were analyzed for two donors (one aged 18 to 30 and one aged 80 or older).

To prepare the library, 5' RACE was applied. The sequencing machine was an Illumina HiSeq 2500. The second PCR ran for about 6 to 12 cycles and used a J-beta primer mix along with a sample-barcoded 5' primer. Each TCR beta cDNA molecule received a unique molecular identifier from a template-switch 5' adaptor carrying 12 random nucleotides. Each sample yielded at least 3 million CDR3-containing paired-end reads. The Mint cDNA synthesis kit, primed by a TRBC-specific oligonucleotide, was used to synthesize first-strand cDNA from all RNA. Following uracil-DNA glycosylase treatment, all cDNA underwent a first 18-cycle PCR with the universal primers M1SS and BC2_uni_R. The authors' pipeline ran thus. For normalization, 1 million high-quality reads were randomly selected from each sample, with every read carrying a distinct molecular identifier. Instead of being binned into consensus sequences, reads with shared molecular identifiers were discarded. CDR3 identification, clonotype clustering and error correction used MiTCR with a Q25 quality threshold and the strictest error-elimination algorithm. A nonparametric unseen species model using Euler transformation provided a lower-bound estimate of total TCR beta diversity. TCRdb itself trimmed the public reads at Q25 with fastp, ran MiXCR and retained productive beta chains. Entries that share a CDR3 protein sequence are merged under the most common genes and DNA. It is TCRdb's table, rather than the study itself, that gives the V and J calls and clone size. The sample table holds 800,000 to 950,000 distinct CDR3 sequences, of which under 35% were seen once. The ten most abundant clones make up 10% of the sample.

Overall results and qualifications from the work: As age increased, observed TCR beta diversity per million T cells dropped in a roughly linear way, and a significant reduction was already evident by age about 36. Compared with the aged group, the long-lived group had more naive CD4+ T cells, fewer expanded clones and increased TCR diversity, a pattern suggesting age selection. Estimates of total diversity from one million sequenced T cells were regarded as lower bounds and underestimates. The CMV infection status of donors was not known, potentially confounding age-related changes in expanded clonotypes. Conclusive comparison of naive and antigen-experienced compartments was prevented by the profiling of bulk unsorted PBMCs. The percentage of naive T cells measured by flow cytometry correlated strongly with observed TCR beta diversity.

Taken from cysteine to phenylalanine, the CDR3 has 12 residues. The sequence is cut down to CDR3 DNA, 36 bases in frame from base 1. V is cut by 4 bases and J by 3 bases, and the space between the germline ends is 8 bases. CDR1 and CDR2 are drawn from the germline V gene: SGHRS, YFSETQ. The donors were around 39 Caucasian individuals from Russia, aged 6 to 90 years, who were systemically healthy. Each donor gave 8 to 10 milliliters of peripheral blood, collected into EDTA-treated Vacutainer tubes. Ficoll-Paque density-gradient centrifugation was used to isolate PBMCs, with at least 6 million obtained per sample. Total RNA was extracted from PBMCs with Trizol reagent, with at least 5.5 micrograms obtained per sample. Naive CD45RAhigh/CD27high T cell percentages were measured by flow cytometry on a PBMC aliquot from every donor. These data were also filed under a second study, of T cells of mothers and their children. Per that second paper: The donors were nine systemically healthy Caucasian individuals, made up of three mothers and their six children. cDNA synthesis consumed the entire amount of extracted RNA, loaded at 1.5 ug RNA in each 15 ul reaction. Sample barcodes and 2-4 random nucleotides were added via the M1S primer in the second PCR. Over 8 million TCR beta CDR3 reads were obtained for each mother, and millions of reads were obtained for each child. In both related and unrelated pairs, thymic selection shapes the output of TCR recombination in a similar way, with inherited differences having only a minor effect. Related mother-child pairs always showed normalized repertoire overlap that was slightly higher than in unrelated mother-child pairs, though the difference was never significant. With a sensitivity of 90 to 100 clones per million clonotypes, no persistent microchimeric T cell clones were detected. The study used deep NGS to compare TCR beta repertoires of mothers and children, seeking features distinguishing related mother-child pairs from unrelated individuals. Mothers averaged approximately 40 +/- 4 years of age and children averaged about 10 +/- 4 years. After adapter ligation with NEBNext reagents, the libraries were sequenced on Illumina HiSeq 2000 with 100+100 nt paired-end reads. To prevent cross-contamination, the mother and child libraries were prepared a month apart and were sequenced in separate runs. For each donor, between 500,000 and 2,000,000 distinct TCR beta clonotypes were identified. Naive TCR beta clonotypes were estimated from low-frequency clonotypes matched to each donor's FACS-determined naive share, without sorting.

The rearranged chain carries TRBV5-1 and TRBJ2-7; no D segment can be confidently identified. Sequenced sample: blood. This receptor was taken from a woman between 35 and 50 years old in good health. The bases read TGCGCCAGCAGCGATACTTTCTACGAGCAGTACTTC. Translated, it reads CASSDTFYEQYF.